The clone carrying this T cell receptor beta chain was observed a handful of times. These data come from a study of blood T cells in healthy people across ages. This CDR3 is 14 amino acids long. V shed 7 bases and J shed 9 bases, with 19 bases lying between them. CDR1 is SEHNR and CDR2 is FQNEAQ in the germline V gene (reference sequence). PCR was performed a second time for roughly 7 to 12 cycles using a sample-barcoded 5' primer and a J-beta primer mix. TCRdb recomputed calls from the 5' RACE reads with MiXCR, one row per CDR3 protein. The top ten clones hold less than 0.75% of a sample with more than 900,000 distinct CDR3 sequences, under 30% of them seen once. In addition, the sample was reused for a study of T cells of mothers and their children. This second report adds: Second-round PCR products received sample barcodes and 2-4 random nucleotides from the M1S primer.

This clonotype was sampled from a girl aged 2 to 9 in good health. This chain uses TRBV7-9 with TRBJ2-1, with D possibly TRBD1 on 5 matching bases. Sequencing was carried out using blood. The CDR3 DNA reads TGTGCCAGCATCAAACAGGAACCTTTGGGTGAGCAGTTCTTC. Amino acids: CASIKQEPLGEQFF.